These 32 T cell receptor beta chains share one sample of origin, sequenced in a study of T cell responses to AZD1222 COVID-19 vaccine. Produced via immunoSEQ multiplex PCR; TCRdb's table is partial and in-frame only. The table lists roughly 110,000 clones, 91% of them singletons. The starting material was peripheral blood, obtained on day 0 of AZD1222 vaccination. These receptor sequences come from an adult in good health.

This rearrangement joins TRBV4-3 to TRBJ1-2; D perhaps matches TRBD1 (6 bases). The length of the CDR3 is 15 residues. Trimming cost V 1 base and J 4 bases, with 13 bases left between them. In germline, CDR1 is LGHNA, CDR2 YSLEER. CDR3 region: CASSQAPPGVYGYTF. The DNA for the CDR3 is TGCGCCAGCAGCCAAGCCCCGCCAGGGGTCTATGGCTACACCTTC.

V is TRBV3-1 (or the pseudogene TRBV3-2) and J is TRBJ2-1; weak D call: TRBD1 (6 bases). This CDR3 region has 14 residues. Per the germline V gene, CDR1 is LGHDT and CDR2 is YNNKEL (reference sequence). The V end lost 1 base, the J end lost 3 bases, and 7 bases lay between the germline ends. CDR3 sequence reads: CASSQGQDYNEQFF. The CDR3 DNA follows: TGTGCCAGCAGCCAAGGACAGGACTACAATGAGCAGTTCTTC.

The chain couples TRBV10-3 to TRBJ2-3, with D possibly being TRBD2 (5 bases). The V gene's germline CDR1 is ENHRY and CDR2 SYGVKD. CDR3 size: 15 residues. V gave up 4 bases and J gave up 0 bases, with 11 bases separating them. This chain's CDR3 is CAISGRGFSTDTQYF. CDR3 coding DNA: TGTGCCATCAGTGGACGGGGATTTAGCACAGATACGCAGTATTTT.

V usage is TRBV7-9 and J usage is TRBJ1-3; no clear D. This CDR3 has 15 residues. Trimming took off 1 base at V and 0 bases at J, with 7 bases between the two ends. Germline V CDR1 and CDR2: SEHNR, FQNEAQ (reference sequence). In nucleotides, the CDR3 is TGTGCCAGCAGCTTAGACGGATTCTCTGGAAACACCATATATTTT. This encodes CASSLDGFSGNTIYF.

The chain combines TRBV4-3 with TRBJ2-2; 11 bases fit TRBD2. Germline trimming cut 1 base from V and 5 bases from J; bases unmatched to any gene: 9. CDR1 is LGHNA and CDR2 is YSLEER in the germline V gene. This CDR3 spans 18 amino acids. CDR3 residues: CASSQGIAGGPWTGELFF. The CDR3 DNA sequence: TGCGCCAGCAGCCAAGGGATAGCGGGGGGGCCGTGGACCGGGGAGCTGTTTTTT.

The chain carries TRBV2 and TRBJ1-6, with a tentative D call TRBD1 (5 bases). The CDR3 totals 13 residues. The germline V and J ends were trimmed by 4 bases and 7 bases, with 8 bases remaining between them. Germline V CDR1 and CDR2: SNHLY, FYNNEI. CDR3 sequence: CASSAGRNSPLHF. CDR3 sequence (DNA): TGTGCCAGCAGTGCGGGACGAAATTCACCCCTCCACTTT.

This clone was observed once. The V and J genes are TRBV4-2 and TRBJ2-1; D may be TRBD1 or TRBD2 (5 bases each). Deletions cut 2 bases from V and 9 bases from J, with 23 bases between. Looked up from germline, CDR1 is LGHNA and CDR2 is YNFKEQ. This CDR3 comprises 17 residues. The CDR3 region has the DNA TGTGCCAGCAGCCAATCGGCCTCGGGACGGATACTTGGTGAGCAGTTCTTC. Protein product: CASSQSASGRILGEQFF.

The CDR3 loop is CASSFGTTYRLQQYF. The CDR3 nucleotides are TGTGCCAGCAGCTTTGGGACTACCTATCGGTTGCAGCAGTACTTC. This chain uses TRBV7-2 with TRBJ2-7; 7 nucleotides agree with TRBD2. Looked up from germline, CDR1 is SGHTA and CDR2 is FQGNSA. The CDR3 is 15 amino acids. Losses at the gene ends were 3 bases for V and 8 bases for J; bases not matched to a gene: 13.

This chain joins TRBV4-3 and TRBJ2-1; D is unresolved. Deletions cut 0 bases from V and 4 bases from J, with 7 bases between. The CDR3 length is 14 residues. Germline V gene sequence: CDR1 LGHNA, CDR2 YSLEER. CDR3: CASSQETRYNEQFF. The CDR3 coding sequence is TGCGCCAGCAGCCAAGAAACCAGATACAATGAGCAGTTCTTC.

The CDR3 DNA reads as TGTGCCAGCAGCTTAGGTTCAGGGAGTAACTATGGCTACACCTTC. Protein: CASSLGSGSNYGYTF. The J gene is TRBJ1-2, the V gene TRBV7-6; maybe TRBD1 (5 bases). The V end lost 1 base, the J end lost 1 base, and 10 bases lay between the germline ends. The CDR3 loop spans 15 amino acids. Germline-derived CDR1 and CDR2 are SGHVS and FNYEAQ.

The V gene is TRBV18, the J gene TRBJ1-3, with D possibly TRBD1 on 5 matching bases. V lost 0 bases to trimming and J lost 6 bases, with 9 bases between them. The CDR3 length is 14 residues. Germline CDR1 is KGHSH and CDR2 is LQKENI. CDR3 sequence: CASSPPGEENTIYF. The CDR3, as DNA: TGTGCCAGCTCACCACCAGGGGAAGAAAACACCATATATTTT.

The rearrangement links TRBV7-2 to TRBJ1-5, with no clear D. Germline-derived CDR1 and CDR2 are SGHTA and FQGNSA. This CDR3 is 15 amino acids long. V lost 2 bases and J lost 0, with 8 bases in between. CDR3 sequence (DNA): TGTGCCAGCAGCTTATCTCCGTTTAGCAATCAGCCCCAGCATTTT. This codes for CASSLSPFSNQPQHF.

This clone was seen only once. This chain connects TRBV18 to TRBJ1-3; no definite D call. Germline V gene lookup returns CDR1 KGHSH and CDR2 LQKENI. The CDR3 contains 17 residues. The V and J ends lost 3 bases and 0 bases respectively, with 15 bases between them. CDR3 in DNA: TGTGCCAGCTCACCGACGCTAGGACTGAGCTCTGGAAACACCATATATTTT. It codes for CASSPTLGLSSGNTIYF.

This chain joins TRBV5-1 and TRBJ1-3, with 9 positions matching TRBD1. The CDR3 is 18 residues long. Germline CDR1 is SGHRS and CDR2 is YFSETQ. Trimming took 0 bases from V and 0 from J; bases not matched to a gene: 7. This CDR3 is CASSLAGTGLGSGNTIYF. CDR3 nucleotide sequence: TGCGCCAGCAGCTTGGCCGGGACAGGGCTTGGCTCTGGAAACACCATATATTTT.

This sequence joins TRBV19 and TRBJ1-4, with 7 bases identical to TRBD1. There are 14 residues in the CDR3. V trimming: 7 bases; J trimming: 5 bases; junction bases outside the gene matches: 7. The germline V gene encodes CDR1 LNHDA and CDR2 SQIVND (reference sequence). The CDR3 region is CASKRDRVNEKLFF. In nucleotides, the CDR3 is TGTGCCAGTAAAAGAGACAGGGTCAATGAAAAACTGTTTTTT.

This clone is termed large. V gene TRBV9 combines with J gene TRBJ1-6; D call uncertain. Trimming took 2 bases from V and 6 from J, leaving 12 bases between them. This CDR3 region has 15 residues. Per the germline V gene, CDR1 is SGDLS and CDR2 is YYNGEE. This CDR3 reads CASSVGPFGNSPLHF. In DNA form, the CDR3 reads TGTGCCAGCAGCGTCGGCCCTTTTGGTAATTCACCCCTCCACTTT. Full variable domain (rest looked up from reference TRBV9 and TRBJ1-6): DSGVTQTPKHLITATGQRVTLRCSPRSGDLSVYWYQQSLDQGLQFLIQYYNGEERAKGNILERFSAQQFPDLHSELNLSSLELGDSALYFCASSVGPFGNSPLHFGNGTRLTVT.

This clone was seen a single time. This chain uses TRBV5-1 with TRBJ2-3, with D unclear. Germline loops: CDR1 SGHRS, CDR2 YFSETQ. CDR3 length: 14 residues. V lost 1 base, J lost 2 bases, and 8 bases lay in between. This CDR3 is CASSLTDYTDTQYF. CDR3 DNA: TGCGCCAGCAGCTTGACGGATTACACAGATACGCAGTATTTT.

This clone was detected only once. The gene calls are TRBV3-1 (or the pseudogene TRBV3-2) and TRBJ2-2; 8 positions match TRBD2. The CDR3 runs to 16 residues. J lost 3 bases, V lost 1 base, and 4 bases had no gene match. Germline V lookup: CDR1 LGHDT, CDR2 YNNKEL (reference sequence). The DNA for the CDR3 is TGTGCCAGCAGCCAAGTCGGGGGGGTGTACACCGGGGAGCTGTTTTTT. It is translated as CASSQVGGVYTGELFF.

The chain recombines TRBV6-5 with TRBJ2-2; 10 nucleotides line up with TRBD2. The V segment lost 6 bases and the J segment 3 bases; nucleotides outside the gene matches: 4. CDR1 MNHEY and CDR2 SVGAGI come from the germline V gene. CDR3 length equals 15 residues. The CDR3 protein is CASRMTSGHTGELFF. The CDR3 bases are TGTGCCAGCAGAATGACTAGCGGGCACACCGGGGAGCTGTTTTTT.

The V and J genes are TRBV7-7 and TRBJ2-2; 11 bases match TRBD1. There are 14 residues in the CDR3. Germline lookup yields CDR1 SSHAT and CDR2 FNYEAQ (reference sequence). J gave up 7 bases and V 5 bases, and 3 bases lay outside the gene matches. As DNA, the CDR3 is TGTGCCAGCAGCCCGGACAGGGGGCTCGGGGAGCTGTTTTTT. Amino acids: CASSPDRGLGELFF.

This chain joins TRBV6-5 and TRBJ1-6; no definite D call. CDR3 length: 14 amino acids. V was cut by 5 bases and J by 6 bases, with 11 bases left in between. Germline V gene data show CDR1 as MNHEY and CDR2 as SVGAGI. The DNA of the CDR3 is TGTGCCAGCAGTCGGCAACTGACTAATTCACCCCTCCACTTT. Protein sequence: CASSRQLTNSPLHF.

The chain combines TRBV27 with TRBJ2-2; tentative D call: TRBD1 (6 bases). Germline V gene lookup returns CDR1 MNHEY and CDR2 SMNVEV (reference sequence). The CDR3 extends over 17 amino acids. Trimming took 3 bases from V and 6 from J, leaving 20 bases between them. In DNA, the CDR3 is TGTGCCAGCAGTTTTTCATTGGGGGCCGCCTATGCCGGGGAGCTGTTTTTT. It yields the protein CASSFSLGAAYAGELFF.

The chain has TRBV5-4 and TRBJ1-6, with 9 bases that match TRBD1. The ends lost 2 bases at V and 7 bases at J; junction bases unmatched: 4. The germline V gene has CDR1 SGHNT and CDR2 YYREEE (reference sequence). The CDR3 is 15 residues long. CDR3 sequence reads: CASSFGTGFNSPLHF. The CDR3 DNA follows: TGTGCCAGCAGCTTTGGGACAGGGTTCAATTCACCCCTCCACTTT.

The genes are TRBV4-2 and TRBJ2-1, with 9 bases aligning to TRBD1. The V gene end was trimmed by 2 bases and the J gene end by 4 bases; junction bases not matched to a gene: 12. In germline, CDR1 is LGHNA, CDR2 YNFKEQ. This CDR3 comprises 18 residues. CDR3 nucleotides: TGTGCCAGCAGCCAACCATTTTTAGGGACAGGGAAATACAATGAGCAGTTCTTC. Protein: CASSQPFLGTGKYNEQFF.

The chain employs TRBV29-1 and TRBJ1-2; D gene uncertain. The germline V gene has CDR1 SQVTM and CDR2 ANQGSEA. This CDR3 comprises 12 residues. The V end lost 4 bases, the J end lost 4 bases, and 10 bases lay between the germline ends. The CDR3 coding sequence is TGCAGCGTTGGTCCAGGTACCTATGGCTACACCTTC. It yields the protein CSVGPGTYGYTF.

The chain employs TRBV20-1 and TRBJ1-2, with D unresolved. This CDR3 spans 12 amino acids. Germline V gene lookup returns CDR1 DFQATT and CDR2 SNEGSKA (reference sequence). Trimming removed 3 bases from V and 5 bases from J, with 10 bases in between. This CDR3 is CSASSVRYGYTF. The CDR3 nucleotides are TGCAGTGCTAGTTCGGTTAGATATGGCTACACCTTC.

The DNA for the CDR3 is TGTGCCAGCAGTTACCATGACCCAACCGGGGAGCTGTTTTTT. Protein sequence: CASSYHDPTGELFF. This rearrangement joins TRBV6-5 to TRBJ2-2, with D unclear. CDR3 length: 14 amino acids. Germline V gene data show CDR1 as MNHEY and CDR2 as SVGAGI. V was clipped by 2 bases and J by 5 bases, with 9 bases between them.

This chain connects TRBV3-1 (or the pseudogene TRBV3-2) to TRBJ1-3; D is ambiguous. The CDR3 totals 15 residues. The V and J ends lost 5 bases and 0 bases respectively, with 11 bases between them. CDR1 is LGHDT, CDR2 YNNKEL, per germline (reference sequence). The CDR3 coding sequence is TGTGCCAGCAGCTATGGACTGATCTCTGGAAACACCATATATTTT. Its protein is CASSYGLISGNTIYF.

This chain uses TRBV10-3 with TRBJ2-7; 7 bases are shared with TRBD2. With 2 bases clipped from V and 1 base from J, the junction kept 2 bases outside the gene matches. The V gene's germline CDR1 is ENHRY and CDR2 SYGVKD. The CDR3 has 14 amino acids. The CDR3 spells CAISEGRVSYEQYF. CDR3 nucleotides: TGTGCCATCAGTGAGGGGAGGGTATCCTACGAGCAGTACTTC.

This clone appeared a few times. The rearrangement uses TRBV15 and TRBJ2-6; a possible D gene is TRBD2 (5 bases). The CDR3 contains 16 residues. V was cut by 0 bases and J by 3 bases, with 9 bases left in between. Germline V CDR1 and CDR2: LNHNV, YYDKDF (reference sequence). CDR3 residues: CATSRDRSGGANVLTF. CDR3 in DNA: TGTGCCACCAGCAGAGACAGGAGCGGTGGGGCCAACGTCCTGACTTTC. Full variable domain (rest looked up from reference TRBV15 and TRBJ2-6): DAMVIQNPRYQVTQFGKPVTLSCSQTLNHNVMYWYQQKSSQAPKLLFHYYDKDFNNEADTPDNFQSRRPNTSFCFLDIRSPGLGDTAMYLCATSRDRSGGANVLTFGAGSRLTVL.

V usage is TRBV6-5 and J usage is TRBJ1-1; no reliable D call. V lost 8 bases, J lost 1 base, and 8 bases lay in between. Germline V lookup: CDR1 MNHEY, CDR2 SVGAGI. This CDR3 is 12 amino acids long. The CDR3 nucleotides read TGTGCCAGCGGAATGCCGAACACTGAAGCTTTCTTT. Its translation: CASGMPNTEAFF.

The CDR3 loop is CATSRVTLAKNIQYF. The DNA for the CDR3 is TGTGCCACCAGCAGAGTTACTCTAGCCAAAAACATTCAGTACTTC. This chain links TRBV15 with TRBJ2-4; D remains unclear. V gave up 1 base and J gave up 0 bases, with 7 bases separating them. Germline V CDR1 and CDR2: LNHNV, YYDKDF (reference sequence). This CDR3 contains 15 residues.